The 31 T cell receptor beta chains given below trace back to one sample, sequenced in a study of blood T cells in healthy people across ages (dated by TCRdb to about 2015). Libraries came from 5' RACE. Sequencer: Illumina HiSeq 2500. A second about 7 to 12 cycle PCR used a sample-barcoded 5' primer and a J-beta primer mix. TCRdb trimmed public reads at Q25 via fastp, called clones via MiXCR and kept in-frame beta chains. Rows are combined by CDR3 protein, so each entry shows the most common genes and DNA. A total of around 870,000 distinct CDR3 sequences appear in this sample, 25% to 35% of them only once. The ten largest clonotypes hold around 15% of the sample. The sample comprised blood. Source of these receptors: a woman aged 80 or older in good health.

The chain recombines TRBV7-2 with TRBJ2-6; no clear D gene. The germline V and J ends were trimmed by 2 bases and 4 bases, with 15 bases remaining between them. This CDR3 is 17 amino acids long. CDR1 SGHTA and CDR2 FQGNSA come from the germline V gene. CDR3 in amino acids: CASSLYETPRGANVLTF. Here the CDR3 DNA reads TGTGCCAGCAGCTTATACGAGACACCACGGGGGGCCAACGTCCTGACTTTC. Looking up the rest from reference TRBV7-2 and TRBJ2-6 gives the full variable domain: GAGVSQSPSNKVTEKGKDVELRCDPISGHTALYWYRQSLGQGLEFLIYFQGNSAPDKSGLPSDRFSAERTGGSVSTLTIQRTQQEDSAVYLCASSLYETPRGANVLTFGAGSRLTVL.

This clonotype was observed at least ten times. J is TRBJ2-1 and V is TRBV24-1, with 7 nucleotides matching TRBD1. Unmatched junction bases numbered 3, after V lost 1 base and J lost 7 bases. Germline V gene sequence: CDR1 KGHDR, CDR2 SFDVKD. CDR3 length equals 14 residues. DNA of the CDR3: TGTGCCACCAGTGATTTTAAACAGGGGAATGAGCAGTTCTTC. It codes for CATSDFKQGNEQFF.

In this sample, this clonotype turned up many times. The chain combines TRBV6-2 or TRBV6-3 with TRBJ1-5; 7 nucleotides agree with TRBD1. With 2 bases clipped from V and 6 bases from J, the junction kept 4 bases outside the gene matches. CDR1 is MNHEY and CDR2 is SVGEGT in the germline V gene. This CDR3 is built from 14 residues. CDR3 in amino acids: CASSYPQGSQPQHF. In DNA form, the CDR3 reads TGTGCCAGCAGTTACCCACAGGGGAGTCAGCCCCAGCATTTT.

This clonotype was seen many times. The gene calls are TRBV29-1 and TRBJ1-4; D not resolved. This CDR3 is 13 amino acids long. With 7 bases removed from V and 8 bases from J, the gap between germline ends came to 17 bases. Germline assignment: CDR1 SQVTM and CDR2 ANQGSEA. In DNA, the CDR3 is TGCAGCGCACGTGAGGACCCCAGGGAAAAACTGTTTTTT. Translated: CSAREDPREKLFF.

As for this clonotype: A read error may be the cause here, since a much bigger clone is one base away. The chain couples TRBV20-1 to TRBJ2-1; no firm D call. Trimming removed 1 base from V and 6 bases from J, with 10 bases in between. Looked up from germline, CDR1 is DFQATT and CDR2 is SNEGSKA (reference sequence). This CDR3 has 13 residues. The CDR3 DNA reads as TGCAGTGCTAGAGGGTGGGGAAGCAATGAGCAGTTCTTC. It encodes CSARGWGSNEQFF.

This chain uses TRBV6-1 with TRBJ1-5, with D maybe TRBD1 (6 bases). Trimming removed 4 bases from V and 10 bases from J, with 11 bases in between. CDR3 length equals 12 residues. Germline V gene sequence: CDR1 MNHNS, CDR2 SASEGT. CDR3 coding DNA: TGTGCCAGCAGTGCGACAGGTCCCCCCCAGCATTTT. Encoded protein: CASSATGPPQHF.

This clonotype has a count of ten or more. The chain is built from TRBV5-1 and TRBJ2-6; D remains ambiguous. The V end was cut by 3 bases, the J end by 4 bases, with 11 bases between. This CDR3 has 15 amino acids. Germline V lookup: CDR1 SGHRS, CDR2 YFSETQ. The CDR3 sequence: CASSSDTSGANVLTF. The CDR3 DNA is TGCGCCAGCAGCTCGGATACCTCGGGGGCCAACGTCCTGACTTTC.

The V and J genes are TRBV18 and TRBJ1-2; D perhaps matches TRBD1 (6 bases). The CDR3 has 14 amino acids. The V end lost 2 bases, the J end lost 4 bases, and 11 bases lay between the germline ends. The germline gives CDR1 KGHSH, CDR2 LQKENI. The CDR3 sequence: CASSPEGGGYGYTF. CDR3 nucleotides: TGTGCCAGCTCACCAGAGGGGGGAGGCTATGGCTACACCTTC.

Many counts were recorded for this clonotype. This chain links TRBV20-1 with TRBJ1-5; D is uncertain. Germline lookup yields CDR1 DFQATT and CDR2 SNEGSKA (reference sequence). CDR3 size: 13 residues. V was trimmed by 6 bases and J by 5 bases, leaving 14 bases between them. CDR3 bases: TGCAGTGCCTCCTCGGTATTCGATCAGCCCCAGCATTTT. Its protein product is CSASSVFDQPQHF.

As concerns this clonotype: A much larger clone lies one base from this, so it may be a read error. V gene TRBV9 combines with J gene TRBJ1-6; D perhaps matches TRBD1 (6 bases). This CDR3 contains 15 residues. The germline gives CDR1 SGDLS, CDR2 YYNGEE. V was cut by 0 bases and J by 9 bases, with 13 bases left in between. This chain's CDR3 is CASSVEGEVRSPLHF. The DNA for the CDR3 is TGTGCCAGCAGCGTAGAGGGGGAAGTCCGTTCACCCCTCCACTTT.

This clonotype was observed at least ten times. The chain recombines TRBV29-1 with TRBJ2-1; D is tentatively TRBD1 or TRBD2 (5 bases each). The CDR3 runs to 13 residues. The V and J ends lost 3 bases and 2 bases respectively, with 8 bases between them. The germline CDR1 and CDR2 sequences are SQVTM and ANQGSEA. The CDR3 loop is CSVDGTAYNEQFF. The CDR3 coding sequence is TGCAGCGTTGATGGGACGGCCTACAATGAGCAGTTCTTC.

Many counts were recorded for this clonotype. This chain links TRBV20-1 with TRBJ2-7, with a tentative D call TRBD1 (5 bases). The germline V and J ends were trimmed by 6 bases and 3 bases, with 12 bases remaining between them. Germline CDR1 reads DFQATT; CDR2 reads SNEGSKA (reference sequence). The CDR3 length is 12 residues. CDR3 DNA sequence: TGCAGTGCCCAATCGGACATCTACGAGCAGTACTTC. Translation: CSAQSDIYEQYF.

The gene calls are TRBV6-2 or TRBV6-3 and TRBJ2-7, with 9 bases identical to TRBD2. Losses at the gene ends were 6 bases for V and 7 bases for J; bases not matched to a gene: 13. This CDR3 comprises 15 residues. CDR1 MNHEY and CDR2 SVGEGT come from the germline V gene. CDR3 loop: CASSLLAGRYNEQYF. The CDR3 bases are TGTGCCAGCAGCCTCCTAGCGGGGAGGTACAATGAGCAGTACTTC.

In the case of this clonotype: The germline gene is not matched at one end of the junction; a read error may be the cause. The chain has TRBV7-2 and TRBJ2-1, with 12 bases lining up with TRBD2. Germline CDR1 SGHTA, CDR2 FQGNSA. CDR3 length: 17 amino acids. CDR3 nucleotides: TGTGCCAGCAGCTTGCGAGCTAGCGGGGGGGCCGGGAATGGGCAGTTCTTC. Its protein product is CASSLRASGGAGNGQFF.

This clonotype was detected many times. V and J are TRBV4-3 and TRBJ1-4, with D tentatively TRBD1 (5 bases). Germline assignment: CDR1 LGHNA and CDR2 YSLEER. Trimming took 4 bases from V and 7 from J, leaving 13 bases between them. This CDR3 is built from 14 residues. CDR3 region: CASSPGTWGEKLFF. The CDR3 DNA follows: TGCGCCAGCAGCCCCGGGACCTGGGGTGAAAAACTGTTTTTT.

This clonotype was found a few times. This CDR3 reads CAISRSGTGSEKLFF. Here the CDR3 DNA reads TGTGCCATCAGTCGATCCGGGACAGGTAGTGAAAAACTGTTTTTT. The chain is built from TRBV10-3 and TRBJ1-4, with 8 nucleotides matching TRBD1. This CDR3 comprises 15 residues. The V and J ends lost 5 bases and 7 bases, in that order; junction bases with no gene match: 9. Germline V CDR1 and CDR2: ENHRY, SYGVKD.

Ten or more counts support this clonotype. The chain has TRBV5-1 and TRBJ2-5; tentative D call: TRBD1 (6 bases). CDR3 length: 14 amino acids. Trimming stripped 0 bases from V and 7 bases from J, with 13 bases between. CDR1 and CDR2 (germline): SGHRS, YFSETQ. The CDR3 loop is CASSLGSGERTQYF. In nucleotides, the CDR3 is TGCGCCAGCAGCTTGGGGTCAGGGGAGAGGACCCAGTACTTC.

The chain joins TRBV7-2 to TRBJ2-5; 9 bases align to TRBD2. CDR1 and CDR2 (germline): SGHTA, FQGNSA. Losses at the gene ends were 3 bases for V and 2 bases for J; bases not matched to a gene: 7. CDR3 size: 16 residues. The CDR3 coding sequence is TGTGCCAGCAGCTTGTCGGCTAGCGGGAATCAAGAGACCCAGTACTTC. Its translation is CASSLSASGNQETQYF. The full variable domain, completed using reference TRBV7-2 and TRBJ2-5, is GAGVSQSPSNKVTEKGKDVELRCDPISGHTALYWYRQSLGQGLEFLIYFQGNSAPDKSGLPSDRFSAERTGGSVSTLTIQRTQQEDSAVYLCASSLSASGNQETQYFGPGTRLLVL.

This clonotype was detected only a few times. The J gene is TRBJ1-1, the V gene TRBV7-9; D is unresolved. This CDR3 has 12 residues. V lost 5 bases to trimming and J lost 1 base, with 5 bases between them. From germline, CDR1 is SEHNR and CDR2 FQNEAQ (reference sequence). This chain's CDR3 is CASSHSNTEAFF. The CDR3 DNA sequence: TGTGCCAGCAGCCACTCGAACACTGAAGCTTTCTTT.

The rearrangement joins TRBV4-1 to TRBJ2-1, with 8 bases fitting TRBD2. V was pared by 5 bases and J by 6 bases, with 9 bases of the junction left unmatched. The CDR3 totals 15 residues. From germline, CDR1 is MGHRA and CDR2 YSYEKL. This CDR3 is CASSFVALAGNEQFF. DNA of the CDR3: TGCGCCAGCAGCTTCGTTGCGCTAGCGGGCAATGAGCAGTTCTTC.

The chain combines TRBV6-1 with TRBJ2-7, with 16 positions matching TRBD2. Germline V lookup: CDR1 MNHNS, CDR2 SASEGT. CDR3 length: 15 amino acids. V was clipped by 3 bases and J by 4 bases; unmatched bases: 0. DNA of the CDR3: TGTGCCAGCAGTGAGGGACTAGCGGGGGGGTACGAGCAGTACTTC. This gives the protein CASSEGLAGGYEQYF.

As to this clonotype: With a much larger clone just one base away, this may be a read error. The chain couples TRBV27 to TRBJ2-5; a weak D match, TRBD2 (5 bases). Germline CDR1 and CDR2: MNHEY and SMNVEV (reference sequence). This CDR3 spans 12 amino acids. The CDR3 region is CPRKDFQETQYF. Written as DNA, the CDR3 is TGTCCCAGAAAGGACTTTCAAGAGACCCAGTACTTC.

The chain joins TRBV29-1 to TRBJ2-3; D ambiguous. The CDR3 sequence is 10 residues long. V was shortened by 7 bases and J by 6 bases, with 8 bases between the two germline ends. Germline-derived CDR1 and CDR2 are SQVTM and ANQGSEA. The CDR3 DNA follows: TGCAGCGGGAAATGGGATACGCAGTATTTT. Protein product: CSGKWDTQYF.

This clonotype was seen a handful of times. Here the CDR3 reads CASERNRGRGTGELFF. CDR3 sequence (DNA): TGTGCCAGCGAACGAAACAGGGGTCGGGGCACCGGGGAGCTGTTTTTT. The gene calls are TRBV11-2 and TRBJ2-2; 7 bases align to TRBD1. The CDR3 spans 16 residues. Trimming took 8 bases from V and 4 from J; bases not matched to a gene: 13. The germline CDR1 and CDR2 sequences are SGHAT and FQNNGV.

As for this clonotype: This clone may be a read error of a much larger clone one base away. The CDR3 nucleotides read TGCGCCGGCAGCCAATTGACAGTAGGGCCAGATACGCAGTATTTT. This translates into CAGSQLTVGPDTQYF. The chain carries TRBV4-3 and TRBJ2-3, with D possibly TRBD1 on 5 matching bases. The CDR3 has 15 amino acids. Germline CDR1 reads LGHNA; CDR2 reads YSLEER.

About this clonotype itself: The junction departs from the called germline gene at one end, perhaps through a read error. This chain joins TRBV7-2 and TRBJ2-5; 9 positions agree with TRBD1. The germline V gene encodes CDR1 SGHTA and CDR2 FQGNSA. This CDR3 contains 13 residues. The CDR3 bases are TGTGCCGGCAGCTTACAGGGGGCAGAGACCCAGTACTTC. Translation: CAGSLQGAETQYF.

This clonotype was counted ten times or more. The chain uses TRBV7-2 and TRBJ2-5; D might be TRBD1 (6 bases). This CDR3 is 14 amino acids long. Deletions cut 6 bases from V and 3 bases from J, with 14 bases between. Germline-derived CDR1 and CDR2 are SGHTA and FQGNSA. The CDR3 DNA reads as TGTGCCAGCAGTTCGACAGGCACCAAAGAGACCCAGTACTTC. Amino acid sequence: CASSSTGTKETQYF.

The table lists this clonotype with many counts. The chain links TRBV6-5 to TRBJ2-7; TRBD1 aligns across 8 bases. The germline V gene has CDR1 MNHEY and CDR2 SVGAGI. The ends lost 0 bases at V and 2 bases at J; junction bases unmatched: 12. The CDR3 covers 18 residues. CDR3 sequence reads: CASSYSKGAGGNPYEQYF. DNA of the CDR3: TGTGCCAGCAGTTACTCGAAGGGGGCAGGGGGCAATCCCTACGAGCAGTACTTC.

The rearrangement uses TRBV12-3 or TRBV12-4 and TRBJ2-3, with 13 bases lining up with TRBD2. The length of the CDR3 is 16 residues. V shed 6 bases, J shed 4 bases, and the junction held 7 bases outside the gene matches. This CDR3 is CASRLLAGGIADTQYF. The CDR3 DNA follows: TGTGCCAGCAGGTTACTAGCGGGGGGGATTGCAGATACGCAGTATTTT.

There are many counts of this clonotype. The CDR3 DNA sequence: TGTGCCAGCAGTTTATCGGTTACCAGCTCCTACGAGCAGTACTTC. Translation: CASSLSVTSSYEQYF. The rearrangement links TRBV27 to TRBJ2-7; D remains unclear. The CDR3 is 15 amino acids. Germline CDR1 reads MNHEY; CDR2 reads SMNVEV (reference sequence). V was shortened by 0 bases and J by 0 bases, with 9 bases between the two germline ends.

This chain connects TRBV7-9 to TRBJ2-3; TRBD2 is a possible D gene (6 bases). The V gene's germline CDR1 is SEHNR and CDR2 FQNEAQ (reference sequence). V lost 4 bases to trimming and J lost 3 bases, with 8 bases between them. This CDR3 is built from 13 residues. Here the CDR3 reads CASSSGTTDTQYF. The CDR3 region has the DNA TGTGCCAGCAGCTCCGGGACTACAGATACGCAGTATTTT.